This TCR beta chain was documented in a study of T cell changes during pregnancy in multiple sclerosis. Germline lookup yields CDR1 MGHRA and CDR2 YSYEKL. This CDR3 is built from 15 residues. Trimming stripped 3 bases from V and 4 bases from J, with 12 bases between. Comments on this clone: This same CDR3 is encoded by further DNA sequences in the sample.

Using immunoSEQ multiplex PCR, the repertoire was profiled, and TCRdb retains in-frame clones only, with some absent. The sample holds approximately 70,000 clones, roughly nine tenths seen once. Sequencing was performed on peripheral blood, taken in the second trimester of pregnancy. This sequence originates from a female donor in good health, enrolled as a control in a pregnancy study. The rearrangement joins TRBV4-1 to TRBJ2-2, with D maybe TRBD1 (5 bases). CDR3 bases: TGCGCCAGCAGCCAGGCCGAAAGGGGCACCGGGGAGCTGTTTTTT. It translates to CASSQAERGTGELFF.